The clone carrying this T cell receptor beta chain was seen repeatedly, ten times or more. Its cognate antigen is unknown. As the method for making TCR beta libraries, quantitative 5'-RACE with molecular barcodes was used. Via MiXCR, TCRdb re-called the 5' RACE reads, giving one row per CDR3 protein. The sample holds roughly 220,000 distinct CDR3 sequences, over 9.5% seen once. This entry is derived from a study of CD8 T cells in ankylosing spondylitis. Study observations and caveats: Earlier literature documents some of the motif variants in reactive arthritis synovial fluid and blood. Apparently characteristic of ankylosing spondylitis blood was a TCR beta motif (roughly eight highly homologous variants). Matched synovial fluid from ankylosing spondylitis patients was reported to be enriched for disease-linked clones.

V lost 5 bases and J 1 base, leaving 23 bases between the germline ends. The germline gives CDR1 DFQATT, CDR2 SNEGSKA (reference sequence). The CDR3 loop spans 17 amino acids. This chain links TRBV20-1 with TRBJ2-5, with D possibly TRBD2 on 6 matching bases. This receptor was obtained from a male donor with ankylosing spondylitis or in good health (not recorded which). The specimen was blood, either unsorted or a sorted T cell fraction (not recorded which). CDR3 coding DNA: TGCAGTGCTGGGGAGGCGGTGGGCGGGGACCTCCAAGAGACCCAGTACTTC. Amino acids: CSAGEAVGGDLQETQYF.